This T cell receptor (beta chain) was found in a study of T cells in Graves' hyperthyroidism and ophthalmopathy. CDR3 length: 14 amino acids. Trimming removed 0 bases from V and 5 bases from J, with 10 bases in between. In germline, CDR1 is SNHLY, CDR2 FYNNEI. There were TCR beta CDR3 regions amplified from RNA transcripts. HTBI primers drove first-round RT-PCR of the TCR CDR3. TCRdb re-called the multiplex PCR reads through MiXCR, storing one row per CDR3 protein. This table holds some 560,000 distinct CDR3 sequences, approximately 14% found once. This clonotype was observed many times. The receptor's source is a woman aged 30 to 39 with Graves' hyperthyroidism. This chain links TRBV2 with TRBJ1-2; D is unclear. What was sequenced was blood. The CDR3 sequence is CASSEALRGYGYTF. DNA of the CDR3: TGTGCCAGCAGTGAAGCGCTTCGGGGATATGGCTACACCTTC.